The clone carrying this TCR beta chain was observed once. The sample comes from a study of CD8+ T cells in alopecia areata. RNA extraction and reverse transcription yielded cDNA as sequencing template. Clones were sequenced by immunoSEQ multiplex PCR, and TCRdb holds only the in-frame ones, with some missing. The sample includes approximately 200,000 clones, about three fifths seen only once; the top ten take less than 0.8%. The treatment denotes: oral pan-JAK inhibitor, 5-10 mg twice daily. Germline values: CDR1 MNHNY, CDR2 SVGAGI (reference sequence). The CDR3 is made up of 13 amino acids. Trimming shortened V by 6 bases and J by 3 bases, and 12 bases separated the two germline ends.

This rearrangement joins TRBV6-6 to TRBJ2-7; D remains ambiguous. The TCR originated in a human donor with alopecia areata. Sequenced here: CD4+ T cells sorted from blood, sampled at week 4, from a patient treated with tofacitinib. The chain's CDR3 is CASRNRYGYEQYF. The DNA of the CDR3 is TGTGCCAGCAGAAACCGATACGGCTACGAGCAGTACTTC.